This T cell receptor (beta chain) derives from a study of T cell changes during pregnancy in multiple sclerosis. Deletions cut 5 bases from V and 5 bases from J, with 13 bases between. The length of the CDR3 is 14 residues. Germline CDR1 and CDR2: SGHRS and YFSETQ. The protocol was immunoSEQ multiplex PCR, while the TCRdb copy is restricted to in-frame clones and leaves out a portion. The table has 95,000 to 100,000 clones, about 90% seen once. Sequenced here: peripheral blood, sampled in the second trimester of pregnancy. The clonotype comes from a female donor with multiple sclerosis, enrolled in a pregnancy study. The rearrangement links TRBV5-1 to TRBJ2-2, with D possibly TRBD1 on 5 matching bases. The CDR3 DNA reads as TGCGCCAGCAGTCCTGGGGCCCGAACCGGGGAGCTGTTTTTT. It is translated as CASSPGARTGELFF.